A selection of T cell receptor beta chains follows, all from one sample in a study of beta chain features in type 1 diabetes. Profiling relied on immunoSEQ multiplex PCR, and the TCRdb table lists in-frame clones only, not all of them. The sample holds some 63,000 clones, about 48% seen once. Sequencing was carried out using central memory CD4+ T cells from blood. The receptor source for this set is a man in his thirties or forties with type 1 diabetes. Each CDR3 is given with its conserved first and last residue. A D gene is named only where the DNA matches it firmly. The size field is filled for only some rows; it gives once, few, many or a size class.

j_call d_call clone_size v_call cdr3_nt cdr3_aa
TRBJ2-3 TRBD1 few TRBV6-5 TGTGCCAGCAGTTTCGGGACAGGGGGCGAAGATACGCAGTATTTT CASSFGTGGEDTQYF
TRBJ1-4 TRBD1 - TRBV5-1 TGCGCCAGCAGCACCGGGACAGTTAATGAAAAACTGTTTTTT CASSTGTVNEKLFF
TRBJ2-5 TRBD2 - TRBV5-4 TGTGCCAGCAGCCCAGCGGGGGGGCAAGAGACCCAGTACTTC CASSPAGGQETQYF
TRBJ1-2 - - TRBV19 TGTGCCAGTACCCCTGGCATGGGCGGCTACACCTTC CASTPGMGGYTF
TRBJ1-2 - - TRBV5-4 TGTGCCAGCAGCTTGGGGGCCGGGACACTCTATGGCTACACCTTC CASSLGAGTLYGYTF
TRBJ2-1 TRBD2 - TRBV5-1 TGCGCCAGCAGCTTGGTCCCTAGCGGGTTCGGGCATGAGCAGTTCTTC CASSLVPSGFGHEQFF
TRBJ2-3 TRBD1 once TRBV5-4 TGTGCCAGCAGCATGGACAGGGGGCAAAAAGATACGCAGTATTTT CASSMDRGQKDTQYF
TRBJ2-5 - few TRBV6-5 TGTGCCAGCAGACGAGCGGGCCAAGAGACCCAGTACTTC CASRRAGQETQYF
TRBJ2-2 - few TRBV9 TGTGCCAGCAGCCCTCACACCGGGGAGCTGTTTTTT CASSPHTGELFF
TRBJ1-2 TRBD1 - TRBV5-1 TGCGCCAGCAGCAGCCTCCTGACAGGGGTTGGCTACACCTTC CASSSLLTGVGYTF
TRBJ2-7 TRBD1 - TRBV6-6 TGTGCCAGCAGTTACCCGGACAGGTTGGACTCCTACGAGCAGTACTTC CASSYPDRLDSYEQYF
TRBJ1-5 TRBD1 - TRBV19 TGTGCCAGCACTGCGGGACAGAGCAGCAATCAGCCCCAGCATTTT CASTAGQSSNQPQHF
TRBJ2-1 TRBD1 - TRBV5-6 TGTGCCAGCAGCTTTTGGACAGGGTTTGAGCAGTTCTTC CASSFWTGFEQFF
TRBJ2-3 TRBD1 - TRBV6-5 TGTGCCAGCAGACGGGACAGGAGTGCAGATACGCAGTATTTT CASRRDRSADTQYF
TRBJ2-3 - - TRBV6-1 TGTGCCACCAAAATGATGGAGGGGAGCACAGATACGCAGTATTTT CATKMMEGSTDTQYF
TRBJ1-5 TRBD1 - TRBV2 TGTGCCAGCACCAGACAGGGAGGTCGCAATCAGCCCCAGCATTTT CASTRQGGRNQPQHF
TRBJ2-1 TRBD2 few TRBV7-2 TGTGCCAGCAGCCGTAGGCCCAGCGGGAGTTCCAATGAGCAGTTCTTC CASSRRPSGSSNEQFF
TRBJ1-1 - - TRBV12-5 TGTGCTAGTGGTTTGGTTAAGCTTAAGCGGGACGTGGACACTGAAGCTTTCTTT CASGLVKLKRDVDTEAFF
TRBJ2-6 TRBD2 - TRBV7-2 TGTGCCAGCAGCTTAAGAACTAGCGGGAATGGGGTAGCCAACGTCCTGACTTTC CASSLRTSGNGVANVLTF
TRBJ1-3 TRBD1 - TRBV6-6 TGTGCCAGCACCCGGACAGGGTCCGGAAACACCATATATTTT CASTRTGSGNTIYF
TRBJ1-1 - - TRBV5-1 TGCGCCAGCAGCTTGGCCAAGGGGTGGGAGGACACTGAAGCTTTCTTT CASSLAKGWEDTEAFF
TRBJ2-7 TRBD2 - TRBV11-2 TGTGCCAGCAGCCGGTCGAGGGAGGGGGAGCAGTACTTC CASSRSREGEQYF
TRBJ2-5 TRBD1 - TRBV7-2 TGTGCCAGCAGCTGGCGGACAGGGGAAGAGACCCAGTACTTC CASSWRTGEETQYF
TRBJ2-7 - - TRBV12-5 TGTGCTAGTGGCCACCTAGGAGGCGAGCAGTACTTC CASGHLGGEQYF
TRBJ2-3 - - TRBV6-5 TGTGCCAGCAGTTACGGCAGAACAGGGAATACGCAGTATTTT CASSYGRTGNTQYF
TRBJ2-1 - - TRBV2 TGTGCCAGCGACAGGTCACCTTACAATGAGCAGTTCTTC CASDRSPYNEQFF
TRBJ2-2 - few TRBV10-3 TGTGCCATCAACTCGGGACTGAACACCGGGGAGCTGTTTTTT CAINSGLNTGELFF
TRBJ1-1 - - TRBV5-1 TGCGCCAGCAGCTTGGGACAGCCGGTGAACACTGAAGCTTTCTTT CASSLGQPVNTEAFF